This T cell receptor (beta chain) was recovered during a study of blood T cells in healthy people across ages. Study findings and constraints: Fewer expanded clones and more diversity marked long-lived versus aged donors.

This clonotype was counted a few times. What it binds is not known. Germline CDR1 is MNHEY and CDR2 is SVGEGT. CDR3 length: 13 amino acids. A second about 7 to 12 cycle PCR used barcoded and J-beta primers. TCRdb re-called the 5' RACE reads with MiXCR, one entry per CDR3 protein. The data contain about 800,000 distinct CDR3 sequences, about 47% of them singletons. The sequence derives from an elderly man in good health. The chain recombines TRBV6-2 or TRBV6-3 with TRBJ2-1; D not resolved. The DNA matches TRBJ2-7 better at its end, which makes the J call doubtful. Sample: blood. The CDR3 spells CASSESSYNEQYF. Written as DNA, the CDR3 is TGTGCCAGCAGCGAGAGCTCCTACAATGAGCAGTACTTC.